Sequencing of this TCR beta chain was carried out in a study of shared clonotypes between healthy human individuals. V shed 6 bases, J shed 1 base, and the junction held 4 bases outside the gene matches. The CDR3 is 17 amino acids. Germline CDR1 is SNHLY and CDR2 is FYNNEI. Naivety among CD8 cells was defined by CD45RO negativity and positive CCR7 selection, thereby excluding terminally differentiated effector memory CD45RA+ cells. Per sorted-subset replicate PCR, input was 150 to 250 ng DNA, representing around 30,000 T cell genomes. TCRdb's copy holds only in-frame clones and misses some; the assay was immunoSEQ multiplex PCR. Here the sample spans more than 500,000 clones, around 95% being singletons.

The chain joins TRBV2 to TRBJ2-2; TRBD2 agrees at 14 bases. The clonotype originates from a woman in her thirties in good health. The source material was naive CD8+ T cells sorted from blood. The CDR3 nucleotides read TGTGCCAGCAGCGATGGACTAGCGGGAGGGAACACCGGGGAGCTGTTTTTT. Amino acid sequence: CASSDGLAGGNTGELFF. Together with reference TRBV2 and TRBJ2-2, the CDR3 gives the full variable domain: EPEVTQTPSHQVTQMGQEVILRCVPISNHLYFYWYRQILGQKVEFLVSFYNNEISEKSEIFDDQFSVERPDGSNFTLKIRSTKLEDSAMYFCASSDGLAGGNTGELFFGEGSRLTVL.